Listed below are T cell receptor beta chains from one sample, sequenced in a study of shared clonotypes between healthy human individuals. The assay was immunoSEQ multiplex PCR, and TCRdb's table has in-frame clones only and misses some. The repertoire holds 850,000 to 1,100,000 clones, with roughly 77% as singletons. Source material: memory CD4+ T cells from PBMCs. The source of these receptors is a man aged 18 to 30 in good health. Some clones in this sample may be carry-over from other donors' samples. Each CDR3 is given with its conserved first and last residue. A D gene is named only where the DNA matches it firmly. Rows give clone size only sometimes, using once, few, many, or a class for an expanded clone.

DNA	CDR3	J	V	size	D
TGTGCCAGCAGCTTGTCTGGGACAGAGACCCAGTACTTC	CASSLSGTETQYF	TRBJ2-5	TRBV5-6	.	.
TGTGCCAGCAAGACGGACTCCATAAATGAAAAACTGTTTTTT	CASKTDSINEKLFF	TRBJ1-4	TRBV6-1	.	.
TGTGCCAGCACCTCGGGGGTCACAGATACGCAGTATTTT	CASTSGVTDTQYF	TRBJ2-3	TRBV28	.	.
TGTGCCAGCAGTGTTGGTGCAATGGGACGCCGAGAGACCCAGTACTTC	CASSVGAMGRRETQYF	TRBJ2-5	TRBV2	.	.
TGTGCCAGCAGCTTGGGGGGGGCACCCACGCAGTATGGCTACACCTTC	CASSLGGAPTQYGYTF	TRBJ1-2	TRBV5-5	.	.
TGTGCCAGCGTCGATCGGGCTAATGAAGAACTGTTTTTT	CASVDRANEELFF	TRBJ1-4	TRBV6-6	.	.
TGTGCCAGCAGCTTACCCTCCCGCGGTGGCTACACCTTC	CASSLPSRGGYTF	TRBJ1-2	TRBV7-2	.	.
TGTGCCAGCAGCTTTCTCCCGAGAGACACTGAAGCTTTCTTT	CASSFLPRDTEAFF	TRBJ1-1	TRBV5-4	.	.
TGCGCCAGCAGTGATCCAAGACAGGCAAAGTACGAGCAGTACTTC	CASSDPRQAKYEQYF	TRBJ2-7	TRBV10-2	.	.
TGTGCCATCAGTGAGCCCTCGGGAGCGGGGGATTACAATGAGCAGTTCTTC	CAISEPSGAGDYNEQFF	TRBJ2-1	TRBV10-3	few	TRBD2
TGTGCCACCAGCAGAGCGTCAGGGAGGGATGAAAAACTGTTTTTT	CATSRASGRDEKLFF	TRBJ1-4	TRBV15	.	.
TGTGCCAGCAGCCAATTCACGCAGGCCGCGAACACCGGGGAGCTGTTTTTT	CASSQFTQAANTGELFF	TRBJ2-2	TRBV16	.	.
TGTGCCAGCAGTGTTGGGGGGCCCGCTTATGGCTACACCTTC	CASSVGGPAYGYTF	TRBJ1-2	TRBV28	.	.
TGTGCCAGCAGTTCCCTCTTCGGCTACGAGCAGTACTTC	CASSSLFGYEQYF	TRBJ2-7	TRBV27	.	.
TGCGCCAGCAGCTCGGGACAGGCGATCACAGATACGCAGTATTTT	CASSSGQAITDTQYF	TRBJ2-3	TRBV5-1	.	TRBD1
TGCGCCAGCAGTGATAGTCGGTACGAGCAGTACTTC	CASSDSRYEQYF	TRBJ2-7	TRBV10-2	.	.
TGTGCCAGCAGCCCCCGACTAGCGGGAGCCGGGGAGCTGTTTTTT	CASSPRLAGAGELFF	TRBJ2-2	TRBV9	.	TRBD2
TGTGCCACCAGCAGAGACGGTCTAGCGGGAGGGACATACAATGAGCAGTTCTTC	CATSRDGLAGGTYNEQFF	TRBJ2-1	TRBV15	.	TRBD2
TGCGCCAGCAGCCCCCGGACCTCCGGAAATGAAAAACTGTTTTTT	CASSPRTSGNEKLFF	TRBJ1-4	TRBV5-1	.	.
TGCGCCAGCAGCTTGGACCCCCGGGCTGAAGCTTTCTTT	CASSLDPRAEAFF	TRBJ1-1	TRBV5-1	.	.
TGTGCCAGCAGGAGGAGGGTGGGCAGATTGAACACTGAAGCTTTCTTT	CASRRRVGRLNTEAFF	TRBJ1-1	TRBV2	few	.
TGTGCCAGCAGTAAGACAGGGACTGTCCAGCAGTACTTC	CASSKTGTVQQYF	TRBJ2-7	TRBV6-5	.	.
TGTGCCAGCAGTTACTCCCGGGCCGGGAACACCGGGGAGCTGTTTTTT	CASSYSRAGNTGELFF	TRBJ2-2	TRBV6-6	.	.
TGTGCCAGCACCCCGAGGGGAACAGGCGGGAACACCGGGGAGCTGTTTTTT	CASTPRGTGGNTGELFF	TRBJ2-2	TRBV6-4	.	.
TGCGCCAGCAGCTTGGACCACGAGCAGTACTTC	CASSLDHEQYF	TRBJ2-7	TRBV5-1	.	.
TGCGCCAGCAGTCCCCAGGGGCTAACCCTCAATGAGCAGTTCTTC	CASSPQGLTLNEQFF	TRBJ2-1	TRBV5-1	.	.
TGCAGCGCTAGGACTAGCGGGAGCACAGATACGCAGTATTTT	CSARTSGSTDTQYF	TRBJ2-3	TRBV29-1	.	TRBD2
TGCGCCAGCAGCACCGGGACTAGCGACTACGAGCAGTACTTC	CASSTGTSDYEQYF	TRBJ2-7	TRBV5-1	once	TRBD2
TGTGCCAGCAGCCAAACTGGACTAGCGGGAGAGGGGATTGGCACAGATACGCAGTATTTT	CASSQTGLAGEGIGTDTQYF	TRBJ2-3	TRBV13	.	TRBD2
TGTGCCAGCAGTGAAGTAGGAGGGCGCGAGACCCAGTACTTC	CASSEVGGRETQYF	TRBJ2-5	TRBV6-1	.	.
TGCGCCAGCAGCCAAGCGGTCGTAGCGGGAGAGCGGACAGATACGCAGTATTTT	CASSQAVVAGERTDTQYF	TRBJ2-3	TRBV4-3	.	TRBD2
TGCGCCAGCAGCCAACATGGCTTGGGGAACAATGAGCAGTTCTTC	CASSQHGLGNNEQFF	TRBJ2-1	TRBV4-1	.	.
TGCAGTACCCCCAGGGTCTCCGAGCAGTACTTC	CSTPRVSEQYF	TRBJ2-7	TRBV20-1	.	.
TGTGCCAGCAGCTTAGATCCACCGGGACATGGTCAAGAGACCCAGTACTTC	CASSLDPPGHGQETQYF	TRBJ2-5	TRBV11-2	.	.
TGTGCCAGCTCCCCCGGGGGGTCCGAGCAGTACTTC	CASSPGGSEQYF	TRBJ2-7	TRBV18	.	TRBD2
TGCGCCAGCAGCTTGGCCCTAGCGGGGGTCACAGATACGCAGTATTTT	CASSLALAGVTDTQYF	TRBJ2-3	TRBV5-1	.	TRBD2
TGTGCCAGCAGCCCGACCACCGGGACCTCCACAGATACGCAGTATTTT	CASSPTTGTSTDTQYF	TRBJ2-3	TRBV7-6	.	.
TGTGCCCAAAATGAAGGTAGCGGGAGGGGAGAGCAGTTCTTC	CAQNEGSGRGEQFF	TRBJ2-1	TRBV30	many	TRBD2
TGTGCCAGCAAGGGCAGCTTTCTCTACGAGCAGTACTTC	CASKGSFLYEQYF	TRBJ2-7	TRBV2	many	.
TGTGCCAGCAGCGTAGAAGCCCAGGCGGATACGCAGTATTTT	CASSVEAQADTQYF	TRBJ2-3	TRBV9	.	.
TGTGCCAGCAGCCCTGCGGGGGGCAGTTCGGATACGCAGTATTTT	CASSPAGGSSDTQYF	TRBJ2-3	TRBV7-3	.	TRBD2
TGTGCCAGCAGCCCGACAGTTGTAGAGACACTAGCGGAGCAGTTCTTC	CASSPTVVETLAEQFF	TRBJ2-1	TRBV7-8	.	TRBD2